The clone carrying this TCR beta chain has at least ten counts. The sample originates from a study of T-cell memory formation after mild COVID-19. The CDR3 covers 18 residues. Germline V lookup: CDR1 LGHNA, CDR2 YSLEER. Between the trimmed V and J ends, which lost 0 bases and 2 bases, there was a span of 19 bases. MiXCR, run by TCRdb on the 5' RACE reads, gives a single entry per CDR3 protein. The table has roughly 580,000 distinct CDR3 sequences, roughly 18% seen once. Sample: PBMCs or a T cell subset sorted from them (not recorded which). The receptor comes from an adult woman who had mild COVID-19 (a few samples of this study predate the infection). Cell type and time point are not known. The chain carries TRBV4-3 and TRBJ2-5; weak D call: TRBD2 (7 bases). CDR3 DNA sequence: TGCGCCAGCAGCCAAGACGGGAGAGGGGGAGCGGGACAAGAGACCCAGTACTTC. Its translation is CASSQDGRGGAGQETQYF.